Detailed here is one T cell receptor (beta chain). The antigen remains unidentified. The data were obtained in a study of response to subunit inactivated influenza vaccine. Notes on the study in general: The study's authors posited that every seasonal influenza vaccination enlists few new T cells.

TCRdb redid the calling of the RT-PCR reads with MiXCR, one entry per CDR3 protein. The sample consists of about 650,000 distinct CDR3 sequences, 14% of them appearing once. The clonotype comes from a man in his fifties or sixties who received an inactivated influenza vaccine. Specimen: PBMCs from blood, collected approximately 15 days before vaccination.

CDR3: CAIGQAIPGDTQYF. CDR3 bases: TGTGCCATCGGACAGGCGATACCTGGAGATACGCAGTATTTT. The rearrangement joins TRBV10-3 to TRBJ2-3; TRBD1 matches at 7 bases. The CDR3 consists of 14 residues. The germline V gene has CDR1 ENHRY and CDR2 SYGVKD. V lost 8 bases, J lost 5 bases, and 10 bases stayed unmatched.